Given below is one TCR beta chain in context. Reverse transcription of about 0.5 to 1 ug RNA was carried out with random hexamers. Each CDR3 protein is one row after TCRdb ran MiXCR on the immunoSEQ multiplex PCR reads. The sample includes tens of thousands of distinct CDR3 sequences, 93% of them seen just once. With 3 bases clipped from V and 3 bases from J, the junction kept 14 bases outside the gene matches. The CDR3 length is 17 residues. Germline lookup yields CDR1 SGHVS and CDR2 FNYEAQ. This record belongs to a study of CD8 T cells in Susac syndrome. The receptor's source is a human donor with multiple sclerosis. The sequenced sample consisted of CD8+ T cells from PBMCs. This chain links TRBV7-6 with TRBJ2-7; 7 bases map to TRBD1. The CDR3 region has the DNA TGTGCCAGCAGCTTCCGGGGAATTGTTGGACAGGACTACGAGCAGTACTTC. Its protein is CASSFRGIVGQDYEQYF.